The 7 T cell receptor beta chains below come from one sample, sequenced in a study of cytomegalovirus exposure and HLA in healthy donors. Amplification used 60 Vbeta primers and 13 Jbeta primers. Assay used: immunoSEQ multiplex PCR; TCRdb lists only in-frame clones, some missing. This sample yields about 180,000 clones, of which approximately 79% are seen a single time; under 8% belongs to the top ten. Sequencing was carried out using PBMCs. These receptors originate from a man aged 40-55 years in good health and CMV-seropositive.

This sequence joins TRBV4-2 and TRBJ2-2; 7 bases align to TRBD2. The J segment lost 4 bases and the V segment lost 0 bases, leaving 5 bases of the junction unmatched. Germline V lookup: CDR1 LGHNA, CDR2 YNFKEQ. The CDR3 extends over 16 amino acids. Written as DNA, the CDR3 is TGTGCCAGCAGCCAAGATTTCACGGGAGGCACCGGGGAGCTGTTTTTT. Translating it yields CASSQDFTGGTGELFF.

The chain is built from TRBV10-3 and TRBJ2-3, with TRBD2 matching over 14 bases. Germline V gene lookup returns CDR1 ENHRY and CDR2 SYGVKD. V shed 5 bases, J shed 6 bases, and the junction held 4 bases outside the gene matches. This CDR3 spans 15 amino acids. The chain's CDR3 is CAISLGLAGVDTQYF. The CDR3 nucleotides read TGTGCCATCAGTCTGGGACTAGCGGGAGTGGATACGCAGTATTTT.

The chain recombines TRBV14 with TRBJ2-2, with 8 positions matching TRBD1. Losses at the gene ends were 5 bases for V and 7 bases for J; bases not matched to a gene: 9. There are 15 residues in the CDR3. Germline loops: CDR1 SGHDN, CDR2 FVKESK. The CDR3 protein is CASSARTGPLGELFF. CDR3 nucleotides: TGTGCCAGCAGCGCTCGGACAGGGCCACTCGGGGAGCTGTTTTTT.

The chain recombines TRBV19 with TRBJ2-3, with a weak D call TRBD1 (6 bases). This CDR3 region has 15 residues. V was cut by 6 bases and J by 0 bases, with 13 bases left in between. Germline V gene lookup returns CDR1 LNHDA and CDR2 SQIVND (reference sequence). The CDR3 DNA reads as TGTGCCAGTAGACGGGACACCTTAAGCACAGATACGCAGTATTTT. It is translated as CASRRDTLSTDTQYF.

The rearrangement uses TRBV18 and TRBJ1-3, with a possible D match to TRBD1 (5 bases). In germline, CDR1 is KGHSH, CDR2 LQKENI. This CDR3 is built from 16 residues. V lost 4 bases and J 0 bases, leaving 13 bases between the germline ends. This CDR3 is CASSQGNRNSGNTIYF. The CDR3 DNA reads TGTGCCAGCTCACAGGGGAACAGAAACTCTGGAAACACCATATATTTT.

This chain uses TRBV5-4 with TRBJ2-5; 9 nucleotides line up with TRBD2. The better agreement between TRBJ2-7 and the DNA end casts doubt on the J call. The CDR3 sequence is 18 residues long. From germline, CDR1 is SGHNT and CDR2 YYREEE (reference sequence). The CDR3, as DNA: TGTGCCAGCAGCCGGAGGGGGGGGACTAGCCATTTCTCCTACGAGCAGTACTTC. Its translation: CASSRRGGTSHFSYEQYF.

This clone was counted only a few times. The junction differs from germline at one of its ends, possibly a read error. The rearrangement uses TRBV5-4 and TRBJ2-6; perhaps TRBD1 as D (9 bases). The CDR3 runs to 15 residues. Germline V gene lookup returns CDR1 SGHNT and CDR2 YYREEE (reference sequence). The CDR3 loop reads CASSYGGDRANGLTF. The CDR3 nucleotides read TGTGCCAGCAGCTACGGGGGGGACAGGGCCAACGGCCTGACTTTC.